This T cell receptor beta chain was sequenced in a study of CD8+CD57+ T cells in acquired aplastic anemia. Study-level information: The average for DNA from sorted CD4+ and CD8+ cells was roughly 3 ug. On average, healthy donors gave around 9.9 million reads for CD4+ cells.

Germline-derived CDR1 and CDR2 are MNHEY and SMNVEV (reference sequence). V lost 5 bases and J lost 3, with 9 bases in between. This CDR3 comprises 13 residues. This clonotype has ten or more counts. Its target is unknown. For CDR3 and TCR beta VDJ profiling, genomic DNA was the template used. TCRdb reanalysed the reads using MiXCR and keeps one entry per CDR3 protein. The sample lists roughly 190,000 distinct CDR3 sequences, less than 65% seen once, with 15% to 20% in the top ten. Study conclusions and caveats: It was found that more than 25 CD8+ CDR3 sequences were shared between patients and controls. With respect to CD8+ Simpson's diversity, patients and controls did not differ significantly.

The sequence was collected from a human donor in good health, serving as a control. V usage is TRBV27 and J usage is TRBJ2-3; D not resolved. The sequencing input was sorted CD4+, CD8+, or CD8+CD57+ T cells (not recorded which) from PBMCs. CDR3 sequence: CASSLIGTDTQYF. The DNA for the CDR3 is TGTGCCAGCAGTCTCATAGGAACAGATACGCAGTATTTT.